Given below is one TCR beta chain in context. The clone's antigen remains unknown. Nothing much larger sits one base from this clone, and base qualities are not available. Measured from the cysteine to the phenylalanine, the CDR3 is 15 residues long. Only the CDR3 part of the read is kept: 45 bases, read in frame from the first base. V ends up 7 bases short and J 2 bases short, with an unmatched junction base count of 4. Via the germline V gene, CDR1 is SNHLY and CDR2 FYNNEI. Collaborating institutions collected whole blood in K2EDTA tubes following their own protocols. For TCRbeta analysis, collaborator samples were shipped as frozen whole blood, as isolated PBMCs, or as DNA extracted from either sample type. This entry is derived from a study of blood T cell repertoires in COVID-19 (dated by TCRdb to about 2020). Context from the whole study: Samples from collaborators originated in the United States, Italy and Spain and spanned both the acute and convalescent phases of COVID-19. The material from the prospective study consisted of cDNA or gDNA derived from T cells, B-cell-depleted T cells, or PBMCs. The dataset comprised deeply sampled blood TCRbeta repertoires from subjects exposed to, actively infected with, or recovered from COVID-19. A freely available public database, intended as a resource for researchers studying the immune response to SARS-CoV-2, is where the repertoires were released. The samples were drawn from two sources: the first 160 participants of the ongoing ImmuneRACE study, and some 1,300 subjects contributed by 6 global collaborators. A de-identified subject ID, COVID-19 status, age in years and sex were almost always included in the sample metadata. Where available, HLA class I and class II types were obtained from metadata supplied by the sample provider rather than from assay-based typing.

Results and caveats for the whole study, not just this receptor: The amount of clinical and demographic metadata varied by source and participant and was provided uncurated.

TCRbeta CDR3 regions were amplified from genomic DNA using the immunoSEQ Assay, a bias-controlled multiplex PCR. Regarding the original processing steps: The number of nucleated cells in each sample was estimated from the amplification of reference gene primers within the assay. To quantify the absolute abundance of each unique TCRbeta CDR3 rearrangement, sequence reads were collapsed and filtered. For each sample, productive Simpson clonality was calculated as the square root of Simpson's diversity index over productive rearrangements. This is the immuneACCESS table as TCRdb keeps it, with only in-frame sequences that have V and J called. A part of the clones is gone; compared with another copy, unresolved V genes explain less than half, and the rest is unexplained. V and J calls and clone size follow that table, whereas D and trimming were derived from the DNA. This sample holds around 300,000 clones; about nine tenths were observed only once. The ten largest make up under 2.5% of the sample.

This clonotype was sampled from a man between 50 and 59 years old with acute or convalescent COVID-19. Sequencing was done on a sample of peripheral blood. The chain links TRBV2 with TRBJ1-3, and TRBD1 aligns with 11 junction nucleotides. The DNA sequence is as follows: TGTGCCAGCATAGGGACAGGGGGGCCTGGAAACACCATATATTTT. The encoded protein is CASIGTGGPGNTIYF.